The next 5 T cell receptor beta chains were all read from a single sample in a study of blood T cell repertoires in COVID-19. Profiled with immunoSEQ multiplex PCR; TCRdb holds only in-frame clones, not every one. The sample includes fewer than 200,000 clones, about 87% seen only once; the top ten take 20% to 30%. Input material: peripheral blood. These receptors came from a man in his sixties with acute or convalescent COVID-19.

The genes are TRBV19 and TRBJ1-6, with D unclear. Germline values: CDR1 LNHDA, CDR2 SQIVND (reference sequence). V was clipped by 8 bases and J by 7 bases, with 12 bases between them. The CDR3 runs to 13 residues. DNA for the CDR3: TGTGCCAGTGGCCAAGATTACAATTCACCCCTCCACTTT. Its translation is CASGQDYNSPLHF. The variable domain in full, completed from reference TRBV19 and TRBJ1-6, reads DGGITQSPKYLFRKEGQNVTLSCEQNLNHDAMYWYRQDPGQGLRLIYYSQIVNDFQKGDIAEGYSVSREKKESFPLTVTSAQKNPTAFYLCASGQDYNSPLHFGNGTRLTVT.

This chain joins TRBV5-6 and TRBJ2-1; 9 nucleotides match TRBD1. V lost 4 bases to trimming and J lost 0 bases; unmatched junction nucleotides: 11. The V gene's germline CDR1 is SGHDT and CDR2 YYEEEE. The CDR3 spans 18 residues. In DNA form, the CDR3 reads TGTGCCAGCAGCCGCCGGCCTAAGACAGGGGGCTCCTACAATGAGCAGTTCTTC. Translating gives CASSRRPKTGGSYNEQFF.

This clone was counted a few times. The gene calls are TRBV18 and TRBJ1-1; TRBD1 matches at 10 bases. This CDR3 is 17 amino acids long. With 2 bases clipped from V and 1 base from J, the junction kept 7 bases outside the gene matches. CDR1 KGHSH and CDR2 LQKENI come from the germline V gene. The CDR3 nucleotides read TGTGCCAGCTCACCAATGGGACAGGGGACTTCGAACACTGAAGCTTTCTTT. Protein product: CASSPMGQGTSNTEAFF. Full variable domain (rest looked up from reference TRBV18 and TRBJ1-1): NAGVMQNPRHLVRRRGQEARLRCSPMKGHSHVYWYRQLPEEGLKFMVYLQKENIIDESGMPKERFSAEFPKEGPSILRIQQVVRGDSAAYFCASSPMGQGTSNTEAFFGQGTRLTVV.

The gene calls are TRBV2 and TRBJ2-2, with 8 bases identical to TRBD1. CDR3 length: 14 residues. Germline V CDR1 and CDR2: SNHLY, FYNNEI. The V gene end was trimmed by 6 bases and the J gene end by 8 bases; junction bases not matched to a gene: 8. Written as DNA, the CDR3 is TGTGCCAGCAGCCGGGACAGGACCGCGGGGGAGCTGTTTTTT. This encodes CASSRDRTAGELFF.

The V call is TRBV7-2, the J call TRBJ2-7; a weak D match, TRBD1 (5 bases). CDR3 length: 13 amino acids. Germline values: CDR1 SGHTA, CDR2 FQGNSA. Trimming took 2 bases from V and 4 from J, leaving 9 bases between them. CDR3 region: CASSLNRPYEQYF. For the CDR3, the DNA is TGTGCCAGCAGCTTAAACAGGCCATACGAGCAGTACTTC.